This is a list of T cell receptor beta chains from one sample in a study of shared clonotypes between healthy human individuals. Sequenced by immunoSEQ multiplex PCR; TCRdb stores in-frame clones only, minus some. Altogether over 2 million clones are present, approximately 95% being singletons, with the ten largest covering roughly 1%. Material for sequencing was naive CD8+ T cells sorted from blood. These receptors all come from a man between 18 and 29 years old in good health. Both conserved end residues are part of each CDR3. The order of the fields is V gene, J gene, CDR3 length, CDR3 protein.

TRBV21-1,TRBJ2-7,11,CASSKGVGSLF
TRBV6-5,TRBJ1-1,13,CASIRGGGTEAFF
TRBV5-6,TRBJ1-2,15,CASSPPGQGNYGYTF
TRBV5-6,TRBJ1-1,15,CASSVRGLGSTEAFF
TRBV6-1,TRBJ1-1,12,CASSELLGKAFF
TRBV6-1,TRBJ1-4,15,CASRLIQGASEKLFF
TRBV7-7,TRBJ2-6,17,CASSLEVGPSGANVLTF
TRBV4-3,TRBJ2-7,15,CASSERLADPYEQYF
TRBV11-2,TRBJ2-7,15,CASRDSGTGSYEQYF
TRBV9,TRBJ1-2,15,CASSVAAGVGYGYTF
TRBV7-9,TRBJ2-7,13,CASSGQISYEQYF
TRBV6-1,TRBJ2-7,15,CASSEVDRSSYEQYF
TRBV6-1,TRBJ2-1,12,CASKETYNEQFF
TRBV5-1,TRBJ2-7,13,CASSPEPSYEQYF
TRBV5-6,TRBJ1-5,12,CASSLANQPQHF
TRBV5-1,TRBJ2-7,15,CASSLAGAFSYEQYF
TRBV12-5,TRBJ2-7,13,CASGLGKGGEQYF
TRBV27,TRBJ1-2,13,CASSSDGPYGYTF
TRBV25-1,TRBJ2-7,13,CASGTSGNGEQYF
TRBV19,TRBJ2-1,16,CASSQIAGGSYNEQFF
TRBV7-2,TRBJ2-7,16,CASSLSSGRLSYEQYF
TRBV27,TRBJ1-2,15,CASSLTGTSNYGYTF
TRBV13,TRBJ2-7,12,CASSSQNYEQYF
TRBV4-1,TRBJ2-7,15,CASSLDRDPWLEQYF
TRBV19,TRBJ2-5,12,CASKGYEETQYF
TRBV5-4,TRBJ2-3,14,CASSLASAGVTQYF
TRBV2,TRBJ1-2,16,CASSEPSGLNAYGYTF
TRBV5-8,TRBJ2-5,16,CASSLTGTSGIETQYF
TRBV30,TRBJ1-4,15,CAWREGQGPNEKLFF
TRBV7-9,TRBJ2-5,16,CASSPAGGSPQETQYF
TRBV10-3,TRBJ2-7,14,CAISPTQGNYEQYF
TRBV9,TRBJ2-7,13,CASSFGQGYEQYF
TRBV5-6,TRBJ2-7,14,CASSPVQAPYEQYF
TRBV5-4,TRBJ1-1,13,CASSVDRVVEAFF
TRBV4-1,TRBJ1-1,15,CASSQAGQGNTEAFF
TRBV6-5,TRBJ2-1,12,CASSYSNNEQFF
TRBV5-4,TRBJ1-2,15,CASSLDGGNSLGYTF
TRBV7-3,TRBJ2-2,15,CASSLGTGNTGELFF
TRBV15,TRBJ2-7,18,CATSRDPWAEDPKHEQYF
TRBV4-1,TRBJ2-7,14,CASSQGGQGYEQYF
TRBV5-1,TRBJ2-7,12,CASSYSAYEQYF
TRBV14,-,14,CASSPLGAAYEQYF
TRBV4-2,TRBJ1-6,17,CASSQESGSSYNSPLHF
TRBV11-2,TRBJ2-1,14,CASSLEAPYNEQFF
TRBV6-5,TRBJ2-7,15,CASSTPGQGIYEQYF
TRBV7-2,TRBJ2-7,15,CASSLASGPSYEQYF
TRBV13,TRBJ2-7,13,CASSPVNRGEQYF
TRBV5-1,TRBJ2-5,18,CASSLEGSGANSQETQYF
TRBV28,TRBJ1-2,12,CASSEGWYGYTF
TRBV27,TRBJ2-1,17,CASSFLPGLAPDNEQFF
TRBV27,TRBJ1-6,18,CASSLGGSWSSYNSPLHF